The 5 T cell receptor beta chains presented below share a single source sample, sequenced in a study of cytomegalovirus exposure and HLA in healthy donors. Clones were sequenced by immunoSEQ multiplex PCR, and TCRdb holds only the in-frame ones, with some missing. The sample shows around 130,000 clones, 85% to 90% of them seen only once. The sequencing sample was made of PBMCs. These receptors were collected from a woman younger than 45 in good health and CMV-seronegative.

The chain employs TRBV7-8 and TRBJ2-7; 9 bases fit TRBD1. The V gene's germline CDR1 is SGHVS and CDR2 FQNEAQ. Germline trimming cut 3 bases from V and 1 base from J; bases unmatched to any gene: 4. The CDR3 is 15 residues long. Here the CDR3 reads CASSFRTGESYEQYF. The CDR3 DNA reads as TGTGCCAGCAGCTTCCGGACAGGGGAGTCCTACGAGCAGTACTTC.

The rearrangement uses TRBV19 and TRBJ2-7; 12 positions agree with TRBD2. The CDR3 is 17 amino acids. Germline V gene sequence: CDR1 LNHDA, CDR2 SQIVND (reference sequence). V dropped 2 bases and J dropped 4; count of bases not matched to a gene: 9. Here the CDR3 reads CASSIIPTSGGSYEQYF. The CDR3, as DNA: TGTGCCAGTAGTATAATCCCAACTAGCGGGGGGAGTTACGAGCAGTACTTC.

J is TRBJ1-2 and V is TRBV6-5, with 7 positions matching TRBD1. The germline CDR1 and CDR2 sequences are MNHEY and SVGAGI. This CDR3 spans 14 amino acids. J gave up 3 bases and V 4 bases, and 5 bases lay outside the gene matches. The DNA of the CDR3 is TGTGCCAGCAGTTCCTGGACAGGAGACTATGGCTACACCTTC. Translating it yields CASSSWTGDYGYTF.

Only a few counts were recorded for this clone. The chain uses TRBV2 and TRBJ1-5; D is ambiguous. With 5 bases removed from V and 0 bases from J, the gap between germline ends came to 8 bases. Germline V lookup: CDR1 SNHLY, CDR2 FYNNEI. The CDR3 totals 14 residues. The CDR3, as DNA: TGTGCCAGCAGTCGGTTGAATAGCAATCAGCCCCAGCATTTT. It encodes CASSRLNSNQPQHF.

Only one count was recorded for this clone. In DNA form, the CDR3 reads TGTGCCATCAGTGAGTCTCTGGCGGTCGGGCAGTTCTTC. This encodes CAISESLAVGQFF. This chain joins TRBV10-3 and TRBJ2-1; the D is unclear. Germline CDR1 and CDR2: ENHRY and SYGVKD. Trimming removed 0 bases at V and 12 bases at J, with 12 bases between. The CDR3 is made up of 13 amino acids.